The 10 T cell receptor beta chains given below trace back to one sample, sequenced in a study of blood T cell repertoires in COVID-19. Only in-frame clones appear in the TCRdb table, and some are missing; sequencing was by immunoSEQ multiplex PCR. The sample consists of some 170,000 clones, almost 80% of them appearing once. The sequencing input was PBMCs or T cells enriched from blood (not recorded which). The receptors shown here come from a woman between 45 and 60 years old who had recovered from COVID-19.

This clone turned up a few times. The chain combines TRBV2 with TRBJ2-2, with TRBD2 as a possible D gene (5 bases). The CDR3 is 15 residues long. Trimming took off 7 bases at V and 2 bases at J, with 14 bases between the two ends. Germline lookup yields CDR1 SNHLY and CDR2 FYNNEI. DNA of the CDR3: TGTGCCAGCAAGTGGGCGGGCGCAAACACCGGGGAGCTGTTTTTT. Amino acids: CASKWAGANTGELFF.

The chain links TRBV27 to TRBJ2-1, with a possible D match to TRBD1 (6 bases). Trimming left V 8 bases short and J 3 bases short, with 17 bases between. This CDR3 has 15 residues. The germline CDR1 and CDR2 sequences are MNHEY and SMNVEV (reference sequence). The CDR3: CASGSYREYYNEQFF. The CDR3 coding sequence is TGTGCCAGCGGATCTTACAGGGAGTACTACAATGAGCAGTTCTTC.

The chain has TRBV5-1 and TRBJ2-6, with TRBD1 as a possible D gene (5 bases). Looked up from germline, CDR1 is SGHRS and CDR2 is YFSETQ. Trimming removed 2 bases at V and 0 bases at J, with 9 bases between. The length of the CDR3 is 16 residues. CDR3 bases: TGCGCCAGCAGCTTAACAGGAGTCTCTGGGGCCAACGTCCTGACTTTC. Its protein product is CASSLTGVSGANVLTF. The complete variable domain, with remaining parts taken from reference TRBV5-1 and TRBJ2-6, reads KAGVTQTPRYLIKTRGQQVTLSCSPISGHRSVSWYQQTPGQGLQFLFEYFSETQRNKGNFPGRFSGRQFSNSRSEMNVSTLELGDSALYLCASSLTGVSGANVLTFGAGSRLTVL.

The CDR3 sequence: CAISPTGANEQYF. The CDR3 nucleotides are TGTGCCATCAGTCCTACAGGGGCGAACGAGCAGTACTTC. The V gene is TRBV10-3, the J gene TRBJ2-7; 7 positions agree with TRBD1. Germline trimming cut 5 bases from V and 5 bases from J; bases unmatched to any gene: 6. Looked up from germline, CDR1 is ENHRY and CDR2 is SYGVKD. The CDR3 sequence is 13 residues long.

The chain has TRBV10-3 and TRBJ2-5; D is possibly TRBD2 (7 bases). The CDR3 is 14 amino acids. The V end was cut by 6 bases, the J end by 2 bases, with 13 bases between. Germline assignment: CDR1 ENHRY and CDR2 SYGVKD. The CDR3 protein is CAIREGGVQETQYF. The CDR3 nucleotides read TGTGCCATCAGGGAGGGGGGGGTTCAAGAGACCCAGTACTTC.

The chain's CDR3 is CASSVGLANNEQFF. CDR3 coding DNA: TGTGCCAGCAGCGTGGGACTAGCGAACAATGAGCAGTTCTTC. This sequence joins TRBV7-9 and TRBJ2-1, with TRBD2 matching over 10 bases. The V gene end was trimmed by 5 bases and the J gene end by 5 bases; junction bases not matched to a gene: 3. Germline lookup yields CDR1 SEHNR and CDR2 FQNEAQ (reference sequence). There are 14 residues in the CDR3.

This chain uses TRBV5-6 with TRBJ1-5, with 8 nucleotides matching TRBD1. Germline lookup yields CDR1 SGHDT and CDR2 YYEEEE. The trim removed 6 bases at V and 0 bases at J, leaving 8 bases unmatched. The CDR3 length is 16 residues. The CDR3 DNA is TGTGCCAGCACGGAGACAGGGGCTGGTAGCAATCAGCCCCAGCATTTT. Translating it yields CASTETGAGSNQPQHF.

This clone was found once. J is TRBJ1-2 and V is TRBV25-1; D call uncertain. Germline V CDR1 and CDR2: MGHDK, SYGVNS. This CDR3 has 12 residues. With 3 bases removed from V and 5 bases from J, the gap between germline ends came to 7 bases. CDR3 DNA sequence: TGTGCCAGCAGTGATCCCGGGTATGGCTACACCTTC. Translating gives CASSDPGYGYTF.

This clone is medium-sized by share. The chain employs TRBV6-4 and TRBJ2-3, with 10 bases identical to TRBD2. CDR1 and CDR2 from the germline V gene are MRHNA and SNTAGT. The CDR3 loop spans 15 amino acids. Losses at the gene ends were 4 bases for V and 4 bases for J; bases not matched to a gene: 5. CDR3 loop: CASSVSAGGPDTQYF. The DNA for the CDR3 is TGTGCCAGCAGTGTGTCAGCGGGAGGGCCAGATACGCAGTATTTT.

The gene calls are TRBV7-9 and TRBJ1-6; D remains unclear. V lost 1 base and J lost 7, with 11 bases in between. Germline-derived CDR1 and CDR2 are SEHNR and FQNEAQ (reference sequence). This CDR3 contains 15 residues. The CDR3 DNA sequence: TGTGCCAGCAGCTTAGTTGGACGGAGGAATTCACCCCTCCACTTT. Protein sequence: CASSLVGRRNSPLHF.